A selection of T cell receptor beta chains follows, all from one sample in a study of blood T cell repertoires in COVID-19. The method was immunoSEQ multiplex PCR; TCRdb's version includes in-frame clones alone and lacks a portion of them. This table holds about 250,000 clones, over 80% found once. Sequenced material: peripheral blood. Source of these receptors: a middle-aged man with acute or convalescent COVID-19. CDR3s include the opening cysteine and the closing phenylalanine or tryptophan. A D gene is named only where the DNA matches it firmly. Clone size appears in some rows only: once, few, many, or a class for an expanded clone.

TRBV9	15	few	TRBJ1-6	NA	TGTGCCAGCAGCGTAGGGTGGGGGGGTACACACTCCCTCCACTTT	CASSVGWGGTHSLHF
TRBV5-4	14	NA	TRBJ1-3	NA	TGTGCCAGCAGCTTTAAGGAGGCTGGAAACACCATATATTTT	CASSFKEAGNTIYF
TRBV6-6	12	NA	TRBJ2-5	NA	TGTGCCAGCGGGCAAGGCCAAGAGACCCAGTACTTC	CASGQGQETQYF
TRBV6-2/TRBV6-3	13	NA	TRBJ1-2	NA	TGTGCCAGCAGTGACTCTGGGCACTATGGCTACACCTTC	CASSDSGHYGYTF
TRBV11-2	14	NA	TRBJ1-1	TRBD1	TGTGCCAGCACCCAAGGACAGGGGTGGACTGAAGCTTTCTTT	CASTQGQGWTEAFF
TRBV19	17	NA	TRBJ2-1	TRBD2	TGTGCCAGTAGTAAAGGGACTAGCGGGAGGGCTAACAATGAGCAGTTCTTC	CASSKGTSGRANNEQFF
TRBV3-1/TRBV3-2	14	NA	TRBJ1-1	NA	NA	CASSQDGWGRGSFF
TRBV20-1	10	few	TRBJ1-2	NA	TGCAGTTCCTCCGGCTATGGCTACACCTTC	CSSSGYGYTF
TRBV5-1	16	NA	TRBJ2-2	NA	TGCGCCAGCAGCTTGGGAGCTTCCCGGAGAACCGGGGAGCTGTTTTTT	CASSLGASRRTGELFF
TRBV7-8	16	NA	TRBJ1-2	TRBD1	TGTGCCAGCAGCCCTCCGACAAGGGGGCCTAACTATGGCTACACCTTC	CASSPPTRGPNYGYTF
TRBV6-1	17	NA	TRBJ2-1	TRBD2	TGTGCCAGCAGTGGGGGGACTAGCGGGAGGGTAATCAATGAGCAGTTCTTC	CASSGGTSGRVINEQFF
TRBV25-1	14	NA	TRBJ1-4	NA	TGTGCCAGCAGTGCGGAGGGGGGGTATGAAAAACTGTTTTTT	CASSAEGGYEKLFF
TRBV18	16	NA	TRBJ2-2	TRBD2	TGTGCCAGCTCACCGGTAAATAGCGGGAGTACCGGGGAGCTGTTTTTT	CASSPVNSGSTGELFF
TRBV28	13	NA	TRBJ1-1	NA	TGTGCCAGCAGCCCAGACAGACTCACTGAAGCTTTCTTT	CASSPDRLTEAFF
TRBV19	14	NA	TRBJ2-2	TRBD2	TGTGCCAGTAGGTCGGGAGGGGGTGCCGGGGAGCTGTTTTTT	CASRSGGGAGELFF
TRBV7-6	17	NA	TRBJ2-2	TRBD2	TGTGCCAGCAGCAAATTGTCCGCTAGCGGGAGTACCGGGGAGCTGTTTTTT	CASSKLSASGSTGELFF
TRBV3-1/TRBV3-2	14	NA	TRBJ1-2	NA	TGTGCCAGCAGCCAAGACCAGGGAACCTATGGCTACACCTTC	CASSQDQGTYGYTF
TRBV4-2	16	NA	TRBJ2-1	TRBD2	TGTGCCAGCAGCCGGGGCCTGCTAGCGGGAGGGGATGAGCAGTTCTTC	CASSRGLLAGGDEQFF
TRBV19	14	once	TRBJ1-1	TRBD1	TGTGCCAGTACCGGACAGGGGACGAACACTGAAGCTTTCTTT	CASTGQGTNTEAFF
TRBV5-1	14	NA	TRBJ1-4	TRBD1	TGCGCCAGCAGCCCGGGACAGCCTAATGAAAAACTGTTTTTT	CASSPGQPNEKLFF
TRBV5-1	14	NA	TRBJ1-3	NA	TGCGCCAGCAGCTTAATGCCAGCTGGAAACACCATATATTTT	CASSLMPAGNTIYF
TRBV5-1	14	NA	TRBJ1-3	TRBD1	TGCGCCAGCAGCCCGCGACAGGGTGGAAACACCATATATTTT	CASSPRQGGNTIYF
TRBV25-1	13	once	TRBJ2-5	NA	TGTGCCAGCAGTGGGGGGGGCCGGGAGACCCAGTACTTC	CASSGGGRETQYF
TRBV6-5	14	NA	TRBJ2-7	NA	TGTGCTACGGAGGGCAGGCCTAACTCCTACGAGCAGTACTTC	CATEGRPNSYEQYF
TRBV7-2	13	NA	TRBJ1-1	NA	TGTGCCAGCAGCTTTGGGGCACGTACTGAAGCTTTCTTT	CASSFGARTEAFF
TRBV19	15	NA	TRBJ2-5	TRBD2	TGTGCCAGTAGTATGGGGCTAGCGGTTGAAGAGACCCAGTACTTC	CASSMGLAVEETQYF
TRBV27	15	NA	TRBJ1-1	NA	TGTGCCAGCAGAACCTTAGAAGACAAGAACACTGAAGCTTTCTTT	CASRTLEDKNTEAFF
TRBV6-4	17	NA	TRBJ2-1	TRBD2	TGTGCCAGCAGTGACTCGGTAGGGCTAGCGGGATCCAATGAGCAGTTCTTC	CASSDSVGLAGSNEQFF
TRBV11-1	18	NA	TRBJ2-3	TRBD2	TGTGCCAGCAGCTTAGCAAGCGGGGGTAGCGAAATCACAGATACGCAGTATTTT	CASSLASGGSEITDTQYF
TRBV18	15	NA	TRBJ1-6	TRBD1	TGTGCCAGCTCCCCCGCGACAGGGGCCCATTCACCCCTCCACTTT	CASSPATGAHSPLHF
TRBV3-1/TRBV3-2	14	NA	TRBJ1-1	NA	TGTGCCAGCAGCCACCGGACAGCGAACACTGAAGCTTTCTTT	CASSHRTANTEAFF
TRBV2	11	many	TRBJ2-1	NA	TGTGCCAGCAACAAACAGGATGAGCAGTTCTTC	CASNKQDEQFF
TRBV5-1	14	NA	TRBJ1-2	NA	TGCGCCAGCAGCTTGAATCTGGAGTACTATGGCTACACCTTC	CASSLNLEYYGYTF
TRBV3-1/TRBV3-2	14	NA	TRBJ2-7	NA	TGTGCCAGCAGGGTACATTTCACCTCCTACGAGCAGTACTTC	CASRVHFTSYEQYF
TRBV11-2	16	few	TRBJ2-1	NA	TGTGCCAGCAGTCACTATAGCGACTATCATTACAATGAGCAGTTCTTC	CASSHYSDYHYNEQFF
TRBV27	15	NA	TRBJ1-3	NA	TGTGCCAGCAGTTCGATCCCCAGGTCTGGAAACACCATATATTTT	CASSSIPRSGNTIYF
TRBV10-2	12	NA	TRBJ1-5	NA	TGCGCCAGCAGTGATGGCCATCAGCCCCAGCATTTT	CASSDGHQPQHF
TRBV12-3/TRBV12-4	12	few	TRBJ2-7	NA	TGTGCCAGCAGTCCATCTCCGGGCGAGCAGTACTTC	CASSPSPGEQYF
TRBV3-1/TRBV3-2	15	NA	TRBJ2-7	TRBD2	TGTGCCAGTTCGGCTTTCACGGGAGGGGTAGGGGAGCAGTACTTC	CASSAFTGGVGEQYF
TRBV5-8	16	NA	TRBJ2-3	NA	TGTGCCAGCAGCTGGTCCACGGGAGTTGGGACAGATACGCAGTATTTT	CASSWSTGVGTDTQYF
TRBV15	14	NA	TRBJ2-1	TRBD1	TGTGCCACCAGCAGAGATCCAGGGGGCGGCGAGCAGTTCTTC	CATSRDPGGGEQFF
TRBV9	15	NA	TRBJ2-1	NA	TGTGCCAGCAGCGTAGTATCGGGACACTACAATGAGCAGTTCTTC	CASSVVSGHYNEQFF
TRBV5-8	16	few	TRBJ1-3	NA	TGTGCCAGCAGTTTTTGGACGGGAGAGGGAGGAAACACCATATATTTT	CASSFWTGEGGNTIYF
TRBV30	15	NA	TRBJ1-4	TRBD1	TGTGCCTGGGGTGACAGGGTTTCGACTAATGAAAAACTGTTTTTT	CAWGDRVSTNEKLFF
TRBV12-3/TRBV12-4	13	once	TRBJ1-1	NA	TGTGCCAGCAGGGAGACAGTGAACACTGAAGCTTTCTTT	CASRETVNTEAFF
TRBV29-1	13	NA	TRBJ2-3	NA	TGCAGCGTGTCCCTCACGGGGAGCGGTACGCAGTATTTT	CSVSLTGSGTQYF
TRBV11-2	12	NA	TRBJ2-2	NA	TGTGCCAGCAGACGAGTCACCGGGGAGCTGTTTTTT	CASRRVTGELFF
TRBV25-1	15	NA	TRBJ1-5	TRBD1	TGTGCCAGCAGTGAATCTGGGACAGGGGACCAGCCCCAGCATTTT	CASSESGTGDQPQHF